This T cell receptor beta chain stems from a study of glioma-infiltrating T cells after dendritic cell vaccination. This CDR3 has 17 amino acids. Losses at the gene ends were 4 bases for V and 5 bases for J; bases not matched to a gene: 12. CDR1 and CDR2 from the germline V gene are SGDLS and YYNGEE. This table comes from immunoSEQ multiplex PCR, and its TCRdb copy is limited to in-frame clones, with some not included. This sample has some 60,000 clones, with about 80% found just once. Sample time point: after dendritic cell vaccination, including at tumor progression/relapse. Sequences were derived from blood, sampled after dendritic cell vaccination. This sequence originates from a human donor with glioblastoma. V is TRBV9 and J is TRBJ2-5; 12 bases agree with TRBD2. The CDR3 region has the DNA TGTGCCAGCAGCCCCCAGGGTAGGCTAGCGGGGGGGGAGACCCAGTACTTC. It codes for CASSPQGRLAGGETQYF.